These 16 T cell receptor beta chains originate from one sample sequenced in a study of T-cell memory formation after mild COVID-19 (dated by TCRdb to about 2021). The receptor library was made with 5' RACE. The sample was run on an Illumina NovaSeq 6000. In-frame beta chains were kept once TCRdb had trimmed the public reads at Q25 with fastp and called clones with MiXCR. All rows with the same CDR3 protein become a single entry with the most common DNA and genes. The sample table holds hundreds of thousands of distinct CDR3 sequences, of which roughly 15% were seen once. In total, the top ten clones hold approximately 20% of the sample. Sequenced: PBMCs or a T cell subset sorted from them (not recorded which). The receptors here all came from a man between 18 and 35 years old who had mild COVID-19 (a few samples of this study predate the infection). The sample titles of this study are shuffled in the database, so cell type and time point are left out; the donor was told from shared clones.

This clonotype was seen at least ten times. The J gene is TRBJ2-7, the V gene TRBV7-9, with D possibly being TRBD1 (6 bases). The germline CDR1 and CDR2 sequences are SEHNR and FQNEAQ (reference sequence). V lost 9 bases and J lost 7, with 19 bases in between. The CDR3 length is 13 residues. This chain's CDR3 is CARRDKGVGEQYV. CDR3 in DNA: TGTGCCAGGAGGGACAAAGGGGTAGGAGAGCAGTACGTC.

The rearrangement joins TRBV7-9 to TRBJ1-4; D may be TRBD1 (5 bases). There are 14 residues in the CDR3. V was trimmed by 6 bases and J by 5 bases, leaving 13 bases between them. Germline V gene lookup returns CDR1 SEHNR and CDR2 FQNEAQ (reference sequence). Here the CDR3 reads CASRVQEGNEKLFF. The CDR3 DNA reads TGTGCCAGCAGGGTTCAGGAGGGGAATGAAAAACTGTTTTTT.

A few counts support this clonotype. The chain has TRBV9 and TRBJ2-3; D is uncertain. The CDR3 has 15 residues. The germline CDR1 and CDR2 sequences are SGDLS and YYNGEE. V lost 0 bases, J lost 4 bases, and 12 bases lay in between. The CDR3 is CASSVGIREADTQYF. The CDR3 region has the DNA TGTGCCAGCAGCGTAGGCATTCGAGAAGCAGATACGCAGTATTTT.

In this sample, this clonotype turned up a few times. This chain connects TRBV4-3 to TRBJ1-2; 7 nucleotides line up with TRBD1. This CDR3 spans 16 amino acids. V dropped 0 bases and J dropped 6; count of bases not matched to a gene: 10. The germline gives CDR1 LGHNA, CDR2 YSLEER. The CDR3 sequence: CASSQEVRQGVNGYTF. The CDR3 bases are TGCGCCAGCAGCCAAGAGGTGCGGCAGGGGGTCAATGGCTACACCTTC.

This rearrangement joins TRBV28 to TRBJ1-1; D gene ambiguous. Trimming removed 6 bases at V and 9 bases at J, with 11 bases between. Germline CDR1 is MDHEN and CDR2 is SYDVKM. The CDR3 runs 11 residues. Here the CDR3 DNA reads TGTGCCAGCAGAACCCCCCGAAAAGCTTTCTTT. It encodes CASRTPRKAFF.

In its sample, this clonotype was seen many times. The chain couples TRBV11-2 to TRBJ2-5; TRBD1 agrees at 7 bases. After removal of 6 bases from V and 7 bases from J, the junction contained 11 bases not matched to a gene. The CDR3 runs to 14 residues. Germline values: CDR1 SGHAT, CDR2 FQNNGV. Written as DNA, the CDR3 is TGTGCCAGCAGTTCTCCCAGGGGGTACGCGACCCAGTACTTC. Encoded protein: CASSSPRGYATQYF.

The chain employs TRBV6-5 and TRBJ2-5; no clear D. Trimming pared 0 bases from V and 1 base from J, leaving 6 bases between. Per the germline V gene, CDR1 is MNHEY and CDR2 is SVGAGI. The CDR3 extends over 14 amino acids. The CDR3 nucleotides are TGTGCCAGCAGTTACTCGGGGTTCCAAGAGACCCAGTACTTC. Amino acid sequence: CASSYSGFQETQYF.

The chain recombines TRBV5-1 with TRBJ2-1; perhaps TRBD1 as D (6 bases). Germline loops: CDR1 SGHRS, CDR2 YFSETQ. V was pared by 5 bases and J by 0 bases, with 15 bases between. The CDR3 totals 16 residues. CDR3 coding DNA: TGCGCCAGCAGTTACGGACAGCGGATCTCCTACAATGAGCAGTTCTTC. Its translation: CASSYGQRISYNEQFF.

The genes are TRBV7-9 and TRBJ1-1; D gene unclear. This CDR3 is built from 13 residues. Germline CDR1 and CDR2: SEHNR and FQNEAQ (reference sequence). The V end lost 5 bases, the J end lost 10 bases, and 17 bases lay between the germline ends. The DNA of the CDR3 is TGTGCCAGCAGCACTGACCCGGGTTTTGGAGCTTTCTTT. It codes for CASSTDPGFGAFF.

The chain uses TRBV15 and TRBJ1-1, with D unresolved. Germline loops: CDR1 LNHNV, CDR2 YYDKDF (reference sequence). This CDR3 has 13 amino acids. V lost 5 bases and J lost 0, with 7 bases in between. This chain's CDR3 is CATSGRLNTEAFF. Written as DNA, the CDR3 is TGTGCCACCAGCGGTAGACTGAACACTGAAGCTTTCTTT.

The gene calls are TRBV7-2 and TRBJ1-1, with D unresolved. Germline V gives CDR1 SGHTA, CDR2 FQGNSA. The CDR3 has 16 amino acids. Trimming pared 2 bases from V and 4 bases from J, leaving 17 bases between. Written as DNA, the CDR3 is TGTGCCAGCAGCTTAAGCGGGGTCGGTATCGGCACTGAAGCTTTCTTT. This codes for CASSLSGVGIGTEAFF.

V gene TRBV29-1 combines with J gene TRBJ2-1, with 7 positions matching TRBD1. Per germline, CDR1 SQVTM and CDR2 ANQGSEA. The CDR3 length is 13 residues. Trimming took 1 base from V and 8 from J; bases not matched to a gene: 5. The CDR3, as DNA: TGCAGCGTTGAAGGGATCCAGGGGGATGAGCAGTTCTTC. Translating it yields CSVEGIQGDEQFF.

The table lists this clonotype with a few counts. The rearrangement uses TRBV5-1 and TRBJ2-1; 10 bases are shared with TRBD1. Germline loops: CDR1 SGHRS, CDR2 YFSETQ. V lost 0 bases to trimming and J lost 2 bases; unmatched junction nucleotides: 2. The CDR3 is made up of 16 amino acids. CDR3 residues: CASSLETGGPYNEQFF. CDR3 coding DNA: TGCGCCAGCAGCTTGGAGACAGGGGGCCCCTACAATGAGCAGTTCTTC.

The chain couples TRBV6-4 to TRBJ2-7; no clear D gene. Germline V gene sequence: CDR1 MRHNA, CDR2 SNTAGT. Trimming removed 2 bases at V and 0 bases at J, with 5 bases between. The CDR3 totals 13 residues. CDR3 in DNA: TGTGCCAGCAGTGACAGTAGCTCCTACGAGCAGTACGTC. Translated, it gives CASSDSSSYEQYV.

This clonotype appeared a few times. The rearrangement uses TRBV4-1 and TRBJ2-3; 8 bases fit TRBD1. The CDR3 runs 13 residues. Per germline, CDR1 MGHRA and CDR2 YSYEKL. V dropped 1 base and J dropped 14; count of bases not matched to a gene: 8. The chain's CDR3 is CASSQVSGGVWYF. The CDR3 DNA reads as TGCGCCAGCAGCCAAGTGTCAGGGGGCGTATGGTATTTT.

This clonotype appeared a few times. The chain recombines TRBV9 with TRBJ2-3; D is ambiguous. The CDR3 runs 18 residues. CDR1 SGDLS and CDR2 YYNGEE come from the germline V gene. Trimming left V 3 bases short and J 0 bases short, with 20 bases between. CDR3 coding DNA: TGTGCCAGCAGCGCCACGCATCGCTTACCCCCTAGCACAGATACGCAGTATTTT. Translated, it gives CASSATHRLPPSTDTQYF.